This entry lists 31 T cell receptor beta chains sequenced from one sample in a study of human T cells and chemical hapten exposure. Stated time point: pre-sensitization, week 0. Sample treatment: therapeutic diphenylcyclopropenone sensitization with weekly scalp DPC. TCRdb re-analysed the RACE reads in MiXCR, keeping a single row per CDR3 protein. The sample has more than 250,000 distinct CDR3 sequences, around 9.3% seen once. Sequences were derived from whole blood, sampled in connection with sensitization to the hapten diphenylcyclopropenone (DPC). All receptors derive from a middle-aged woman with alopecia areata. Some clones in this sample may be carry-over from other donors' samples.

This clonotype was seen a few times. The V gene is TRBV28, the J gene TRBJ2-7; 10 bases agree with TRBD2. CDR1 MDHEN and CDR2 SYDVKM come from the germline V gene. CDR3 size: 15 residues. Trimming removed 5 bases from V and 3 bases from J; junction bases left unmatched: 7. Written as DNA, the CDR3 is TGTGCCAGCAGTCCTGCTAGCGGGGGAAACTACGAGCAGTACTTC. This codes for CASSPASGGNYEQYF.

This clonotype was recorded a few times. This rearrangement joins TRBV5-1 to TRBJ2-1; possible D gene TRBD2, 6 bases. Trimming removed 0 bases at V and 2 bases at J, with 12 bases between. Per germline, CDR1 SGHRS and CDR2 YFSETQ. This CDR3 has 16 residues. Here the CDR3 reads CASSLEGAGTYNEQFF. The CDR3 region has the DNA TGCGCCAGCAGCTTGGAGGGAGCGGGTACCTACAATGAGCAGTTCTTC.

In this sample, this clonotype turned up a few times. V gene TRBV6-5 combines with J gene TRBJ2-2; D remains unclear. Germline-derived CDR1 and CDR2 are MNHEY and SVGAGI. The CDR3 sequence is 14 residues long. The V end lost 6 bases, the J end lost 0 bases, and 8 bases lay between the germline ends. The DNA for the CDR3 is TGTGCCAGCAGCCCCCCCACGAACACCGGGGAGCTGTTTTTT. This sequence encodes CASSPPTNTGELFF.

This clonotype was seen only a few times. The rearrangement joins TRBV6-1 to TRBJ1-5, with D possibly TRBD1 on 5 matching bases. Germline CDR1 is MNHNS and CDR2 is SASEGT. This CDR3 spans 18 amino acids. V was cut by 3 bases and J by 1 base, with 19 bases left in between. The CDR3 region has the DNA TGTGCCAGCAGTGATTACCGTCCGGGGCTGAAGAGCAATCAGCCCCAGCATTTT. Its protein product is CASSDYRPGLKSNQPQHF.

This chain links TRBV7-2 with TRBJ2-2; D not resolved. This CDR3 region has 13 residues. With 6 bases removed from V and 5 bases from J, the gap between germline ends came to 10 bases. Germline values: CDR1 SGHTA, CDR2 FQGNSA. The chain's CDR3 is CASRVGVTGELFF. The DNA of the CDR3 is TGTGCCAGCAGGGTAGGAGTAACCGGGGAGCTGTTTTTT.

This chain joins TRBV7-2 and TRBJ1-4, with a tentative D call TRBD1 (6 bases). V lost 3 bases and J lost 8, with 13 bases in between. Germline-derived CDR1 and CDR2 are SGHTA and FQGNSA. The CDR3 extends over 14 amino acids. The CDR3, as DNA: TGTGCCAGCAGCTTTGGGACATTTTACGAAAAACTGTTTTTT. As protein: CASSFGTFYEKLFF.

This clonotype was seen more than once but under ten times. This rearrangement joins TRBV6-5 to TRBJ2-7; D remains unclear. Trimming stripped 5 bases from V and 0 bases from J, with 11 bases between. From germline, CDR1 is MNHEY and CDR2 SVGAGI. The length of the CDR3 is 14 residues. In DNA form, the CDR3 reads TGTGCCAGCAGTGCCGCGGTGAGCTCCTACGAGCAGTACTTC. Translation: CASSAAVSSYEQYF.

This clonotype was counted only a few times. CDR3 bases: TGCGCCAGCAGCCAAGTAACAGGGGGATACGAGCAGTACTTC. The encoded protein is CASSQVTGGYEQYF. The chain couples TRBV4-1 to TRBJ2-7, with 8 bases aligning to TRBD1. The junction had 3 bases not matched to a gene; V was cut back by 1 base and J by 4 bases. Germline V gene data show CDR1 as MGHRA and CDR2 as YSYEKL. CDR3 size: 14 residues.

This clonotype turned up a few times. The genes are TRBV12-3 or TRBV12-4 and TRBJ2-3; D may be TRBD1 (6 bases). CDR3 length: 12 amino acids. The ends were cut back, 6 bases at V and 4 bases at J, with 8 bases in the middle. The CDR3 is CASRAGADTQYF. The CDR3 DNA reads as TGTGCCAGCAGGGCAGGGGCAGATACGCAGTATTTT.

The gene calls are TRBV20-1 and TRBJ2-1, with 7 bases fitting TRBD2. The CDR3 has 16 residues. Germline V gene data show CDR1 as DFQATT and CDR2 as SNEGSKA (reference sequence). V gave up 3 bases and J gave up 0 bases; unmatched junction bases: 8. CDR3 DNA: TGCAGTGCTAGTCACCGCGGGGGAGGCTCCTACAATGAGCAGTTCTTC. It codes for CSASHRGGGSYNEQFF.

This clonotype was counted ten times or more. This chain joins TRBV5-1 and TRBJ2-7; tentatively, D is TRBD1 (6 bases). The germline gives CDR1 SGHRS, CDR2 YFSETQ. Deletions cut 0 bases from V and 6 bases from J, with 13 bases between. The CDR3 sequence is 14 residues long. CDR3 nucleotide sequence: TGCGCCAGCAGCTTGGCACAGGGTGGCACCGAGCAGTACTTC. Its protein product is CASSLAQGGTEQYF.

The V and J genes are TRBV3-1 and TRBJ2-5; TRBD2 might be the D (6 bases). Germline V lookup: CDR1 LGHDT, CDR2 YNNKEL (reference sequence). The CDR3 runs to 11 residues. V shed 8 bases and J shed 4 bases, with 8 bases lying between them. CDR3 sequence reads: CASVGGETQYF. As DNA, the CDR3 is TGTGCCAGCGTCGGGGGAGAGACCCAGTACTTC.

This clonotype was found a few times. The gene calls are TRBV24-1 and TRBJ2-1; D not resolved. This CDR3 has 11 residues. The germline CDR1 and CDR2 sequences are KGHDR and SFDVKD. V was cut by 5 bases and J by 2 bases, with 0 bases left in between. In nucleotides, the CDR3 is TGTGCCACCAGTGCCTACAATGAGCAGTTCTTC. Residues: CATSAYNEQFF.

This rearrangement joins TRBV28 to TRBJ1-2; no firm D call. CDR1 is MDHEN, CDR2 SYDVKM, per germline. The CDR3 is 13 amino acids. V lost 7 bases and J 4 bases, leaving 13 bases between the germline ends. This chain's CDR3 is CASNIPPGYGYTF. Here the CDR3 DNA reads TGTGCCAGCAATATCCCCCCGGGCTATGGCTACACCTTC.

This clonotype was seen a few times. The chain recombines TRBV9 with TRBJ2-7; 7 positions agree with TRBD1. V trimming: 0 bases; J trimming: 3 bases; junction bases outside the gene matches: 6. The CDR3 consists of 15 residues. From germline, CDR1 is SGDLS and CDR2 YYNGEE. The CDR3 DNA reads as TGTGCCAGCAGCGTAGCCCCGACAGGGAACTACGAGCAGTACTTC. This encodes CASSVAPTGNYEQYF. Using reference TRBV9 and TRBJ2-7 for the parts outside the CDR3, the full variable domain is DSGVTQTPKHLITATGQRVTLRCSPRSGDLSVYWYQQSLDQGLQFLIQYYNGEERAKGNILERFSAQQFPDLHSELNLSSLELGDSALYFCASSVAPTGNYEQYFGPGTRLTVT.

This clonotype turned up a few times. The chain links TRBV28 to TRBJ1-6, with D uncertain. V lost 8 bases to trimming and J lost 4 bases, with 18 bases between them. Germline V lookup: CDR1 MDHEN, CDR2 SYDVKM. The CDR3 runs 16 residues. The CDR3 nucleotides are TGTGCCAGCGTATTATCGGGCGGAGCATATAATTCACCCCTCCACTTT. Protein product: CASVLSGGAYNSPLHF.

The chain couples TRBV5-1 to TRBJ1-6; D is undetermined. There are 13 residues in the CDR3. Trimming shortened V by 2 bases and J by 6 bases, and 6 bases separated the two germline ends. CDR1 is SGHRS and CDR2 is YFSETQ in the germline V gene. The CDR3 sequence is CASSFVSNSPLHF. The CDR3 region has the DNA TGCGCCAGCAGCTTCGTCTCTAATTCACCCCTCCACTTT.

This rearrangement joins TRBV4-3 to TRBJ1-5; 7 bases line up with TRBD1. This CDR3 has 16 amino acids. The V and J ends lost 0 bases and 2 bases, in that order; junction bases with no gene match: 4. The germline V gene has CDR1 LGHNA and CDR2 YSLEER. The CDR3 sequence: CASSQEAGGGNQPQHF. CDR3 DNA sequence: TGCGCCAGCAGCCAAGAGGCAGGGGGAGGCAATCAGCCCCAGCATTTT.

CDR3 loop: CASSLEGGSRYF. DNA for the CDR3: TGTGCCAGCAGCTTAGAAGGGGGCTCTAGGTATTTT. This chain uses TRBV7-2 with TRBJ2-3; 7 bases line up with TRBD1. The germline V gene has CDR1 SGHTA and CDR2 FQGNSA. V lost 1 base to trimming and J lost 14 bases; unmatched junction nucleotides: 6. The CDR3 totals 12 residues.

CDR3 sequence (DNA): TGTGCCAGCAGCCCCACCTCAGGGCACGAGCAGTACTTC. Protein product: CASSPTSGHEQYF. The chain has TRBV5-4 and TRBJ2-7, with a weak D call TRBD1 (5 bases). Germline V gives CDR1 SGHNT, CDR2 YYREEE (reference sequence). V was clipped by 4 bases and J by 5 bases, with 13 bases between them. The CDR3 runs 13 residues.

Ten or more counts support this clonotype. The genes are TRBV6-2 or TRBV6-3 and TRBJ2-7; 7 bases agree with TRBD1. Trimming cost V 6 bases and J 2 bases; bases outside gene matches: 10. Per the germline V gene, CDR1 is MNHEY and CDR2 is SVGEGT. CDR3 length: 15 residues. The CDR3 DNA sequence: TGTGCCAGCAGCTTTTTCGGGACAGCAGCCTACGAGCAGTACTTC. Encoded protein: CASSFFGTAAYEQYF.

The V and J genes are TRBV28 and TRBJ1-4, with a tentative D call TRBD1 (5 bases). In germline, CDR1 is MDHEN, CDR2 SYDVKM. The CDR3 is 15 residues long. The V end was cut by 3 bases, the J end by 4 bases, with 12 bases between. CDR3: CASSLGQGDNEKLFF. DNA of the CDR3: TGTGCCAGCAGTTTGGGGCAGGGCGATAATGAAAAACTGTTTTTT.

The chain carries TRBV6-1 and TRBJ2-1; TRBD2 aligns across 9 bases. The CDR3 has 14 residues. From germline, CDR1 is MNHNS and CDR2 SASEGT. With V trimmed by 1 base and J by 9 bases, 4 bases remained unmatched. The CDR3 loop is CASSEGGLAGEQFF. The CDR3 DNA reads as TGTGCCAGCAGTGAAGGGGGACTAGCAGGTGAGCAGTTCTTC.

CDR3 sequence reads: CASSPDREREQYF. CDR3 sequence (DNA): TGTGCCAGCTCACCCGACAGGGAAAGGGAGCAGTACTTC. The V call is TRBV18, the J call TRBJ2-7; 7 bases fit TRBD1. CDR3 length: 13 amino acids. V gave up 3 bases and J gave up 7 bases; unmatched junction bases: 6. Germline CDR1 is KGHSH and CDR2 is LQKENI.

This clonotype was counted a few times. J is TRBJ2-6 and V is TRBV10-3; D call uncertain. Trimming pared 7 bases from V and 0 bases from J, leaving 7 bases between. Germline V gene sequence: CDR1 ENHRY, CDR2 SYGVKD. The CDR3 covers 14 residues. The CDR3 loop reads CAITPVSGANVLTF. The DNA for the CDR3 is TGTGCCATCACTCCAGTCTCTGGGGCCAACGTCCTGACTTTC.

This clonotype turned up a few times. The genes are TRBV6-6 and TRBJ1-3; perhaps TRBD1 as D (6 bases). The CDR3 runs to 16 residues. V was shortened by 0 bases and J by 0 bases, with 9 bases between the two germline ends. The germline V gene has CDR1 MNHNY and CDR2 SVGAGI (reference sequence). The CDR3 DNA sequence: TGTGCCAGCAGTTACTCCCCAGGGGACTCTGGAAACACCATATATTTT. Amino acid sequence: CASSYSPGDSGNTIYF.

The chain has TRBV12-3 or TRBV12-4 and TRBJ1-6; 9 nucleotides align to TRBD1. This CDR3 has 15 residues. The ends lost 6 bases at V and 9 bases at J; junction bases unmatched: 9. The CDR3 sequence is CASSLYTGGSSPLHF. The CDR3 region has the DNA TGTGCCAGCAGCCTTTATACAGGGGGCTCTTCACCCCTCCACTTT.

The chain couples TRBV29-1 to TRBJ1-2; D is ambiguous. The CDR3 sequence is 10 residues long. Per the germline V gene, CDR1 is SQVTM and CDR2 is ANQGSEA. Trimming removed 4 bases at V and 12 bases at J, with 12 bases between. CDR3 residues: CSVGPPGNTF. CDR3 DNA: TGCAGCGTTGGCCCGCCGGGGAACACCTTC.

The rearrangement joins TRBV27 to TRBJ2-7, with 9 positions matching TRBD2. The CDR3 runs to 14 residues. Germline V gene lookup returns CDR1 MNHEY and CDR2 SMNVEV (reference sequence). Germline trimming cut 2 bases from V and 6 bases from J; bases unmatched to any gene: 5. CDR3 sequence reads: CASSLSLAGREQYF. CDR3 nucleotides: TGTGCCAGCAGTTTAAGTCTAGCGGGACGCGAGCAGTACTTC.

This clonotype has ten or more counts. Germline and junction disagree at one end, which may indicate a read error. This rearrangement joins TRBV12-3 or TRBV12-4 to TRBJ1-2; the match to TRBD1 covers 8 bases. The CDR3 is 14 amino acids. This CDR3 reads CASSLGTGGYGYTF. In DNA, the CDR3 is TGTGCCAGCAGCTTAGGTACAGGGGGATATGGCTACACCTTC.

This clonotype was seen more than once but under ten times. The chain combines TRBV5-1 with TRBJ1-2; D is unclear. Germline CDR1 and CDR2: SGHRS and YFSETQ. This CDR3 is built from 14 residues. The V end was cut by 4 bases, the J end by 4 bases, with 14 bases between. The CDR3 coding sequence is TGCGCCAGCAGCCTGACGGATACCGTCTATGGCTACACCTTC. Its protein is CASSLTDTVYGYTF.